This passage covers 28 T cell receptor beta chains from one sample sequenced in a study of T cells in localized non-small cell lung cancer. The repertoire was sequenced with immunoSEQ multiplex PCR; TCRdb's copy has only in-frame clones and lacks some. The data contain about 52,000 clones, around 86% of them singletons. The sequences come from peripheral blood, collected before any cancer treatment. These receptors were obtained from a male donor aged 60 or over with stage III squamous cell lung carcinoma.

This clone is deemed medium-sized (0.01 to 0.1%). This same CDR3 is encoded by further DNA sequences in the sample. The V and J genes are TRBV7-2 and TRBJ1-5; D remains ambiguous. Trimming cost V 5 bases and J 0 bases, with 11 bases left between them. There are 15 residues in the CDR3. CDR1 is SGHTA and CDR2 is FQGNSA in the germline V gene. The CDR3 nucleotides are TGTGCCAGCAGCCCCGGTAGATATAGCAATCAGCCCCAGCATTTT. This codes for CASSPGRYSNQPQHF. The whole variable domain, filled in from reference TRBV7-2 and TRBJ1-5, reads GAGVSQSPSNKVTEKGKDVELRCDPISGHTALYWYRQSLGQGLEFLIYFQGNSAPDKSGLPSDRFSAERTGGSVSTLTIQRTQQEDSAVYLCASSPGRYSNQPQHFGDGTRLSIL.

This clone was seen only once. This CDR3 reads CASKGTKGTYNSPLHF. The CDR3 DNA sequence: TGTGCCAGTAAAGGCACCAAAGGAACCTATAATTCACCCCTCCACTTT. The chain combines TRBV19 with TRBJ1-6; D not certain. Germline V gives CDR1 LNHDA, CDR2 SQIVND (reference sequence). Between the trimmed V and J ends, which lost 7 bases and 2 bases, there was a span of 15 bases. The CDR3 is made up of 16 amino acids.

The chain employs TRBV29-1 and TRBJ2-2; 7 positions agree with TRBD1. V lost 7 bases and J lost 6; bases outside the gene matches: 14. Germline CDR1 reads SQVTM; CDR2 reads ANQGSEA. The CDR3 sequence is 15 residues long. In DNA form, the CDR3 reads TGCAGCGCCCGAGGGGTAGGGGGCTTTTCCGGGGAGCTGTTTTTT. It translates to CSARGVGGFSGELFF.

The chain couples TRBV7-8 to TRBJ2-1, with D perhaps matching TRBD2 (5 bases). V lost 5 bases, J lost 0 bases, and 11 bases lay in between. Germline V gene data show CDR1 as SGHVS and CDR2 as FQNEAQ. The CDR3 length is 15 residues. CDR3 amino acids: CASSQDTSSYNEQFF. The CDR3 coding sequence is TGTGCCAGCAGCCAAGACACTAGCTCCTACAATGAGCAGTTCTTC.

The chain links TRBV5-1 to TRBJ2-5, with 16 bases matching TRBD2. Germline CDR1 is SGHRS and CDR2 is YFSETQ. V lost 3 bases and J lost 4; bases outside the gene matches: 9. The CDR3 runs to 18 residues. The chain's CDR3 is CASSSGLAGGPWGETQYF. CDR3 bases: TGCGCCAGCAGCTCGGGACTAGCGGGAGGGCCTTGGGGAGAGACCCAGTACTTC.

The rearrangement joins TRBV28 to TRBJ2-5, with TRBD1 matching 9 bases. Germline loops: CDR1 MDHEN, CDR2 SYDVKM. J gave up 1 base and V 6 bases, and 0 bases lay outside the gene matches. The CDR3 totals 13 residues. CDR3 coding DNA: TGTGCCAGCAGGACAGGGGGCCAAGAGACCCAGTACTTC. Translated: CASRTGGQETQYF.

V and J are TRBV5-1 and TRBJ2-7; D remains unclear. Germline lookup yields CDR1 SGHRS and CDR2 YFSETQ. Trimming pared 0 bases from V and 0 bases from J, leaving 13 bases between. The CDR3 is 16 amino acids. In DNA form, the CDR3 reads TGCGCCAGCAGCTTGGGGGCAGGTAGAAGCTCCTACGAGCAGTACTTC. Translating it yields CASSLGAGRSSYEQYF.

The chain is built from TRBV5-1 and TRBJ2-4; TRBD1 aligns across 8 bases. The V segment lost 3 bases and the J segment 6 bases; nucleotides outside the gene matches: 2. Per the germline V gene, CDR1 is SGHRS and CDR2 is YFSETQ. This CDR3 has 13 residues. CDR3 sequence (DNA): TGCGCCAGCAGCTCCGGACAGGGAAACATTCAGTACTTC. The encoded protein is CASSSGQGNIQYF. Supplemented by reference TRBV5-1 and TRBJ2-4, the full variable domain reads KAGVTQTPRYLIKTRGQQVTLSCSPISGHRSVSWYQQTPGQGLQFLFEYFSETQRNKGNFPGRFSGRQFSNSRSEMNVSTLELGDSALYLCASSSGQGNIQYFGAGTRLSVL.

The table lists this clone with a count of one. This chain links TRBV7-3 with TRBJ2-5; unclear D gene. Germline V gene lookup returns CDR1 SGHTA and CDR2 FQGTGA. With 1 base removed from V and 5 bases from J, the gap between germline ends came to 11 bases. The CDR3 covers 14 residues. CDR3 DNA sequence: TGTGCCAGCAGCTTAATTCCTAGTGGGGAGACCCAGTACTTC. Translation: CASSLIPSGETQYF.

As DNA, the CDR3 is TGCGCCAGCAGCGCGGTGGGGGCAAGGAGAGATACGCAGTATTTT. Protein product: CASSAVGARRDTQYF. The chain employs TRBV5-1 and TRBJ2-3, with a tentative D call TRBD1 (6 bases). V was pared by 4 bases and J by 5 bases, with 17 bases between. Germline CDR1 reads SGHRS; CDR2 reads YFSETQ. The CDR3 spans 15 residues.

J is TRBJ2-5 and V is TRBV5-1; D remains unclear. This CDR3 has 15 amino acids. Trimming left V 8 bases short and J 5 bases short, with 22 bases between. Germline CDR1 reads SGHRS; CDR2 reads YFSETQ. The CDR3 coding sequence is TGCGCCAGTACCCTTCTGGGCGGCCAATGGGAGACCCAGTACTTC. This gives the protein CASTLLGGQWETQYF. The full variable domain, with the rest looked up from reference TRBV5-1 and TRBJ2-5, is KAGVTQTPRYLIKTRGQQVTLSCSPISGHRSVSWYQQTPGQGLQFLFEYFSETQRNKGNFPGRFSGRQFSNSRSEMNVSTLELGDSALYLCASTLLGGQWETQYFGPGTRLLVL.

Turning to this clone: A far larger clone is one nucleotide away, so this likely arose from a read error. The V gene is TRBV4-2, the J gene TRBJ1-1; TRBD1 might be the D (5 bases). The CDR3 spans 14 residues. The germline V gene has CDR1 LGHNA and CDR2 YNFKEQ. V lost 4 bases to trimming and J lost 1 base, with 10 bases between them. CDR3 sequence reads: CASSPDIRNTEAFF. For the CDR3, the DNA is TGTGCCAGCAGCCCGGACATCCGGAACACTGAAGCTTTCTTT.

Turning to this clone: One end of the junction varies from germline; a read error may be responsible. The chain carries TRBV5-1 and TRBJ2-7, with 10 bases fitting TRBD2. CDR1 is SGHRS and CDR2 is YFSETQ in the germline V gene. CDR3 length: 14 amino acids. The CDR3 reads CASSPSGRAGERYF. CDR3 nucleotides: TGCGCCAGCAGCCCGAGCGGGAGGGCTGGCGAGCGGTACTTC.

The rearrangement uses TRBV6-1 and TRBJ1-5, with D unclear. The CDR3 runs 15 residues. V was trimmed by 5 bases and J by 0 bases, leaving 11 bases between them. The germline V gene encodes CDR1 MNHNS and CDR2 SASEGT. CDR3 protein: CASSPDSYSNQPQHF. The CDR3 DNA is TGTGCCAGCAGTCCAGACTCTTATAGCAATCAGCCCCAGCATTTT.

The V gene is TRBV28, the J gene TRBJ1-2; D is ambiguous. This CDR3 spans 14 amino acids. The V gene lost 5 bases and the J gene lost 0 bases, with 10 bases spanning the gap. From germline, CDR1 is MDHEN and CDR2 SYDVKM. Here the CDR3 DNA reads TGTGCCAGCAGTCCCCCCCCCGCTAACTATGGCTACACCTTC. The encoded protein is CASSPPPANYGYTF.

This clone was seen a single time. The chain joins TRBV5-4 to TRBJ2-3; 11 bases line up with TRBD2. The V gene end was trimmed by 3 bases and the J gene end by 2 bases; junction bases not matched to a gene: 5. CDR3 size: 16 residues. CDR1 and CDR2 from the germline V gene are SGHNT and YYREEE (reference sequence). CDR3 sequence: CASSSRLAGNTDTQYF. CDR3 nucleotide sequence: TGTGCCAGCAGCTCCCGACTAGCGGGGAACACAGATACGCAGTATTTT.

This chain links TRBV18 with TRBJ1-2, with 11 bases lining up with TRBD1. V trimming: 1 base; J trimming: 6 bases; junction bases outside the gene matches: 1. The germline gives CDR1 KGHSH, CDR2 LQKENI. The CDR3 spans 14 residues. Written as DNA, the CDR3 is TGTGCCAGCTCACCACTGGGACAGGGGGATGGCTACACCTTC. This codes for CASSPLGQGDGYTF.

V is TRBV5-1 and J is TRBJ2-7, with 10 bases identical to TRBD2. Germline V gene data show CDR1 as SGHRS and CDR2 as YFSETQ. V trimming: 3 bases; J trimming: 6 bases; junction bases outside the gene matches: 9. The CDR3 contains 15 residues. In nucleotides, the CDR3 is TGCGCCAGCAGCTCGACTAGCGGGTCCGTGGGCGAGCAGTACTTC. It is translated as CASSSTSGSVGEQYF. Looking up the rest from reference TRBV5-1 and TRBJ2-7 gives the full variable domain: KAGVTQTPRYLIKTRGQQVTLSCSPISGHRSVSWYQQTPGQGLQFLFEYFSETQRNKGNFPGRFSGRQFSNSRSEMNVSTLELGDSALYLCASSSTSGSVGEQYFGPGTRLTVT.

The chain combines TRBV18 with TRBJ2-5, with a tentative D call TRBD1 (6 bases). CDR3 length equals 15 residues. Germline values: CDR1 KGHSH, CDR2 LQKENI. Trimming pared 1 base from V and 5 bases from J, leaving 14 bases between. The CDR3: CASSPQTGQWETQYF. CDR3 bases: TGTGCCAGCTCACCACAAACAGGGCAGTGGGAGACCCAGTACTTC.

The chain employs TRBV9 and TRBJ1-1, with 9 bases lining up with TRBD1. The CDR3 spans 13 residues. Losses at the gene ends were 2 bases for V and 4 bases for J; bases not matched to a gene: 0. CDR1 is SGDLS and CDR2 is YYNGEE in the germline V gene. CDR3 DNA: TGTGCCAGCAGCGTGACAGGGGGCACTGAAGCTTTCTTT. Translation gives CASSVTGGTEAFF.

This clone was recorded a few times. The chain is built from TRBV7-2 and TRBJ2-7, with TRBD2 matching 8 bases. Germline V CDR1 and CDR2: SGHTA, FQGNSA. The junction had 9 bases not matched to a gene; V was cut back by 6 bases and J by 2 bases. The CDR3 spans 15 residues. The CDR3, as DNA: TGTGCCAGCAGGTTCTTAGCGGGGACTACCTACGAGCAGTACTTC. This translates into CASRFLAGTTYEQYF. The full variable domain, in which reference TRBV7-2 and TRBJ2-7 provide the parts outside the CDR3, is GAGVSQSPSNKVTEKGKDVELRCDPISGHTALYWYRQSLGQGLEFLIYFQGNSAPDKSGLPSDRFSAERTGGSVSTLTIQRTQQEDSAVYLCASRFLAGTTYEQYFGPGTRLTVT.

The chain employs TRBV12-2 and TRBJ2-7; the table's D call TRBD2 went unverified against the DNA. TRBV12-2 is a pseudogene locus. The CDR3 is made up of 15 amino acids. The CDR3 sequence is CASRLLPATSGEQYF. CDR3 bases: TGTGCAAGTCGCTTATTGCCGGCGACTAGTGGCGAGCAGTACTTC.

V is TRBV15 and J is TRBJ1-1; D gene ambiguous. The CDR3 consists of 14 residues. The germline CDR1 and CDR2 sequences are LNHNV and YYDKDF (reference sequence). V lost 4 bases and J 2 bases, leaving 11 bases between the germline ends. The CDR3 sequence: CATSKAGTNTEAFF. CDR3 in DNA: TGTGCCACCAGCAAGGCAGGCACCAACACTGAAGCTTTCTTT.

This clone was counted a few times. The chain uses TRBV27 and TRBJ1-1; no definite D call. The germline gives CDR1 MNHEY, CDR2 SMNVEV (reference sequence). Trimming removed 7 bases at V and 4 bases at J, with 22 bases between. The CDR3 extends over 16 amino acids. CDR3 nucleotide sequence: TGTGCCAGCAAAACCTCGGACGGCGGACGGGTCACTGAAGCTTTCTTT. Residues: CASKTSDGGRVTEAFF.

This chain uses TRBV2 with TRBJ2-3; 11 bases map to TRBD2. The V segment lost 3 bases and the J segment 5 bases; nucleotides outside the gene matches: 7. Per germline, CDR1 SNHLY and CDR2 FYNNEI. The CDR3 is 16 residues long. The CDR3 sequence: CASSDVVAGGGDTQYF. Written as DNA, the CDR3 is TGTGCCAGCAGTGATGTGGTAGCGGGAGGGGGAGATACGCAGTATTTT.

The V and J genes are TRBV23-1 and TRBJ1-2; TRBD1 aligns across 8 bases. TRBV23-1 falls under the ORF class, with uncertain function. V was pared by 3 bases and J by 4 bases, with 1 base of the junction left unmatched. The CDR3 sequence is 13 residues long. The CDR3 here is CASSHDRGYGYTF. In DNA form, the CDR3 reads TGCGCCAGCAGTCATGACAGGGGCTATGGCTACACCTTC.

This chain joins TRBV27 and TRBJ2-7, with 10 bases matching TRBD2. The germline V gene has CDR1 MNHEY and CDR2 SMNVEV (reference sequence). The CDR3 extends over 14 amino acids. With V trimmed by 5 bases and J by 3 bases, 4 bases remained unmatched. The CDR3 nucleotides are TGTGCCAGCAGTCTAGCGGGAGCCCGCTACGAGCAGTACTTC. It specifies CASSLAGARYEQYF.

The chain links TRBV7-6 to TRBJ1-5, with 9 bases matching TRBD1. V shed 3 bases, J shed 6 bases, and the junction held 6 bases outside the gene matches. The CDR3 extends over 15 amino acids. In germline, CDR1 is SGHVS, CDR2 FNYEAQ. DNA of the CDR3: TGTGCCAGCAGCTTGGGACAGGGCGCTAGTCAGCCCCAGCATTTT. Encoded protein: CASSLGQGASQPQHF.